This T cell receptor beta chain was sequenced in a study of blood T cell repertoires in COVID-19. As processed by the authors: It was from reference gene primer amplification that nucleated cell counts were estimated. TCRdb's copy holds only in-frame clones and misses some; the assay was immunoSEQ multiplex PCR. Clone size and the V and J calls come from that table; the DNA yielded D and trimming. The sample has some 510,000 clones, 88% seen once; the top ten hold 1.8%. V gave up 0 bases and J gave up 4 bases, with 9 bases separating them. The CDR3 spans 14 residues. Germline values: CDR1 MNHEY, CDR2 SMNVEV (reference sequence). Cohort assignment relied on participant-reported clinical history.

The rearrangement uses TRBV27 and TRBJ1-2; tentative D call: TRBD1 (5 bases). Sequencing used PBMCs or T cells enriched from blood (not recorded which). This receptor was identified in a middle-aged woman who had recovered from COVID-19. The CDR3: CASSLSRGVYGYTF. The CDR3 DNA reads TGTGCCAGCAGTTTATCGCGGGGGGTCTATGGCTACACCTTC.